This TCR beta chain derives from a study of blood T cell repertoires in COVID-19 (dated by TCRdb to between 2020 and 2021). Regarding the complete study: Samples from collaborators originated in the United States, Italy and Spain and spanned both the acute and convalescent phases of COVID-19. HLA class I and class II types, where available, came from metadata supplied by the sample provider rather than from assay-based typing. Nearly every sample came with metadata listing a de-identified subject ID, COVID-19 status, age in years and sex. The repertoires were released in a freely available public database meant as a resource for research on the immune response to SARS-CoV-2. Samples came from the ongoing ImmuneRACE study (first 160 participants) plus 1,254 subjects from 6 global collaborators. The material from the prospective study consisted of cDNA or gDNA derived from T cells, B-cell-depleted T cells, or PBMCs. Subjects who had been exposed to COVID-19, were actively infected with it, or had recovered from it provided the deeply sampled blood TCRbeta repertoires that made up the dataset. The research as a whole found: How much clinical and demographic metadata was included differed by source and by participant, and the metadata was provided uncurated.

As for this clone: Its recognized antigen is unknown. No base qualities exist here, and no much larger clone lies one base off it.

CDR1 and CDR2 were assigned from the germline V gene as MGHRA and YSYEKL. Trimming takes 4 bases from V and 8 bases from J, and the germline ends sit 15 bases apart. The CDR3 sequence holds 14 residues, the cysteine and phenylalanine included. This entry keeps only the CDR3 DNA: 42 bases, framed from base 1. Whole blood was collected in K2EDTA tubes by collaborating institutions according to the institutions' own protocols. For TCRbeta analysis, collaborators shipped samples as frozen whole blood, isolated PBMCs, or DNA extracted from either of those sample types. TCRbeta CDR3 regions were amplified from genomic DNA by means of the immunoSEQ Assay, a bias-controlled multiplex PCR. The paper's data handling went like this. Within the assay, amplification of reference gene primers was used to estimate how many nucleated cells each sample contained. To quantify the absolute abundance of each unique TCRbeta CDR3 rearrangement, sequence reads were collapsed and filtered. For each sample, productive Simpson clonality was calculated as the square root of Simpson's diversity index over productive rearrangements. Sourced from immuneACCESS, this table was stored by TCRdb with only in-frame sequences that have V and J called. A share of the clones is absent; for the studies checked, an unresolved V gene accounts for under half, and the remainder has no known explanation. The V and J calls and clone size come from that table; D and trimming were worked out from the DNA. In this sample the table shows approximately 240,000 clones, more than 60% of which occur a single time. The ten largest clones capture around 4.1% of the sample.

The material sequenced was peripheral blood. This clonotype originated in a woman aged 35 to 49 with active or convalescent COVID-19. The chain joins TRBV4-1 to TRBJ1-5, with no reliable assignment of the D segment. The nucleotides are TGCGCCAGCAGCCGAGACGAGGGTTGGGAGCCCCAGCATTTT. It translates to CASSRDEGWEPQHF.